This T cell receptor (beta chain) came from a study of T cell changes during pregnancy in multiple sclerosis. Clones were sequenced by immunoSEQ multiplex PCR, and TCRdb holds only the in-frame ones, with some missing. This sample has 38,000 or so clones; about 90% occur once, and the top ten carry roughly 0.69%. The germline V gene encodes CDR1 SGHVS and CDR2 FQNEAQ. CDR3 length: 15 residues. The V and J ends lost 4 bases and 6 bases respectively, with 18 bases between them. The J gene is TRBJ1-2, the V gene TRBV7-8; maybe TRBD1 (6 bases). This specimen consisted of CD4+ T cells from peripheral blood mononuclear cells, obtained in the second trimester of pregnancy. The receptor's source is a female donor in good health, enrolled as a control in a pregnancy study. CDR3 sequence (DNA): TGTGCCAGCAGCTACCTAGCCCAGGGGCAGGATGGCTACACCTTC. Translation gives CASSYLAQGQDGYTF. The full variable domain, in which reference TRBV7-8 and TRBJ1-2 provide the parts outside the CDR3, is GAGVSQSPRYKVAKRGQDVALRCDPISGHVSLFWYQQALGQGPEFLTYFQNEAQLDKSGLPSDRFFAERPEGSVSTLKIQRTQQEDSAVYLCASSYLAQGQDGYTFGSGTRLTVV.